What follows describes a single T cell receptor beta chain. Its antigen remains unidentified. Time point described: pre-treatment sample, taken before nivolumab and TIL therapy. Enrollment ran from late 2017 to January 2020. The data derive from a study of TIL therapy for anti-PD-1-resistant metastatic lung cancer. In the study overall: By whole-exome sequencing, median non-synonymous tumor mutation burden was more than 1.2 mutations per megabase.

This was the immunoSEQ v3 assay. Survey-level samples got 2 million or so read pairs; deep-level samples got roughly 4.5-6 million. Sequenced by immunoSEQ multiplex PCR; TCRdb stores in-frame clones only, minus some. Of about 43,000 clones in the sample, roughly 85% were seen once. Study results and limitations: Patients were highly selected, enriched for treatment-naive, never-smoker and oncogene-addicted cases.

Germline-derived CDR1 and CDR2 are SGHTS and YDEGEE. The CDR3 covers 17 residues. V dropped 2 bases and J dropped 4; count of bases not matched to a gene: 13. The sequences come from blood, collected at baseline. This receptor was taken from a man between 65 and 85 years old with non-small cell lung cancer. V and J are TRBV5-8 and TRBJ1-1, with TRBD1 matching over 8 bases. In DNA form, the CDR3 reads TGTGCCAGCAGCTTTTTTTTGACAGGGGAAGGGGGCACTGAAGCTTTCTTT. Translating gives CASSFFLTGEGGTEAFF.